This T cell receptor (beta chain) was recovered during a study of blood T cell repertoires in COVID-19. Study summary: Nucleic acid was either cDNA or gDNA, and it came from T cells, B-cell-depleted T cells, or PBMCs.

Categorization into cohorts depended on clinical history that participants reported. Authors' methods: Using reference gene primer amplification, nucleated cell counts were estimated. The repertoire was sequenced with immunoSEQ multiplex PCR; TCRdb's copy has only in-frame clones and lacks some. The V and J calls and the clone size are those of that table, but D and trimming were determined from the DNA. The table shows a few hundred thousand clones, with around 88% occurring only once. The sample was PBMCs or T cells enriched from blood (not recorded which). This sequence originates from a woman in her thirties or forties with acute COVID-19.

DNA of the CDR3: TGTGCCAGCAGCGTAGCTGTTGGGGGCAAGGACATTCAGTACTTC. This encodes CASSVAVGGKDIQYF. The gene calls are TRBV9 and TRBJ2-4, with D possibly TRBD1 on 6 matching bases. The germline CDR1 and CDR2 sequences are SGDLS and YYNGEE. V dropped 0 bases and J dropped 8 bases, with 15 bases sitting between them. The CDR3 length is 15 residues.